The 32 T cell receptor beta chains below were found in one sample sequenced in a study of cytomegalovirus exposure and HLA in healthy donors. The primer mix had 60 Vbeta and 13 Jbeta primers. TCRdb's copy holds only in-frame clones and misses some; the assay was immunoSEQ multiplex PCR. The data contain 140,000 or so clones, under 70% of them seen just once; the ten biggest clones take up 6.5%. What was sequenced was PBMCs. The receptors derive from a woman aged 60-75 years in good health and CMV-seronegative.

The genes are TRBV6-5 and TRBJ1-5, with 12 positions matching TRBD1. Germline V lookup: CDR1 MNHEY, CDR2 SVGAGI. CDR3 length: 14 amino acids. The ends lost 5 bases at V and 11 bases at J; junction bases unmatched: 7. CDR3 nucleotide sequence: TGTGCCAGCAGTGAACGGGACAGGGGGCAAGCCCAGCATTTT. This sequence encodes CASSERDRGQAQHF.

This chain links TRBV28 with TRBJ1-5; TRBD1 agrees at 8 bases. Germline loops: CDR1 MDHEN, CDR2 SYDVKM. J gave up 0 bases and V 4 bases, and 5 bases lay outside the gene matches. The CDR3 is made up of 16 amino acids. The CDR3: CASSSQGANSNQPQHF. The CDR3 region has the DNA TGTGCCAGCAGTTCCCAGGGGGCAAATAGCAATCAGCCCCAGCATTTT.

The chain combines TRBV29-1 with TRBJ2-5; 7 nucleotides line up with TRBD2. The germline gives CDR1 SQVTM, CDR2 ANQGSEA. This CDR3 has 12 residues. The J segment lost 1 base and the V segment lost 6 bases, leaving 2 bases of the junction unmatched. In nucleotides, the CDR3 is TGCAGCGTATTAGCGGGCCAAGAGACCCAGTACTTC. Translation: CSVLAGQETQYF.

The J gene is TRBJ1-2, the V gene TRBV10-3; D gene uncertain. The germline gives CDR1 ENHRY, CDR2 SYGVKD. This CDR3 has 15 amino acids. V was cut by 3 bases and J by 4 bases, with 15 bases left in between. CDR3: CAISDPAGVSYGYTF. The CDR3 nucleotides read TGTGCCATCAGTGACCCCGCGGGTGTCTCCTATGGCTACACCTTC.

The rearrangement uses TRBV7-2 and TRBJ1-5, with 7 bases matching TRBD1. Germline CDR1 is SGHTA and CDR2 is FQGNSA. There are 14 residues in the CDR3. After removal of 5 bases from V and 3 bases from J, the junction contained 4 bases not matched to a gene. CDR3 protein: CASSPDRDNQPQHF. In DNA form, the CDR3 reads TGTGCCAGCAGCCCAGACAGGGACAATCAGCCCCAGCATTTT.

This chain uses TRBV18 with TRBJ2-7; 7 nucleotides align to TRBD1. In germline, CDR1 is KGHSH, CDR2 LQKENI. V shed 3 bases and J 2 bases; nucleotides not matched to a gene: 19. The CDR3 length is 19 residues. The CDR3 spells CASSPVGGAAAQRAYEQYF. The CDR3 region has the DNA TGTGCCAGCTCACCCGTAGGGGGCGCCGCAGCTCAGCGAGCCTACGAGCAGTACTTC.

Here the CDR3 reads CASSLIRLDGETQYF. The DNA of the CDR3 is TGTGCCAGCAGCTTAATCAGACTAGACGGGGAGACCCAGTACTTC. The chain uses TRBV5-5 and TRBJ2-5; a possible D gene is TRBD2 (6 bases). This CDR3 comprises 15 residues. Germline V gene data show CDR1 as SGHKS and CDR2 as YYEKEE (reference sequence). V lost 2 bases to trimming and J lost 5 bases, with 16 bases between them.

A word on this clone: The sample carries other DNA sequences with the same CDR3. The chain is built from TRBV27 and TRBJ2-7, with 8 bases fitting TRBD1. The CDR3 is made up of 14 amino acids. Germline V gene sequence: CDR1 MNHEY, CDR2 SMNVEV (reference sequence). Trimming took 4 bases from V and 6 from J; bases not matched to a gene: 8. CDR3 region: CASSSDRVAVEQYF. The CDR3 bases are TGTGCCAGCAGTTCGGACAGGGTAGCGGTCGAGCAGTACTTC.

The chain joins TRBV5-1 to TRBJ1-2, with D tentatively TRBD1 (6 bases). V lost 1 base, J lost 8 bases, and 15 bases lay in between. This CDR3 is 14 amino acids long. CDR1 and CDR2 (germline): SGHRS, YFSETQ. In DNA, the CDR3 is TGCGCCAGCAGCTTGTTGGGGGACACTCAGGGCTACACCTTC. Translation: CASSLLGDTQGYTF.

This CDR3 reads CASSIRGGENEKLFF. CDR3 DNA: TGTGCCAGTAGTATCCGAGGGGGAGAGAATGAAAAACTGTTTTTT. The chain carries TRBV19 and TRBJ1-4; a possible D gene is TRBD1 (6 bases). CDR3 size: 15 residues. V was cut by 3 bases and J by 5 bases, with 13 bases left in between. Germline V gene lookup returns CDR1 LNHDA and CDR2 SQIVND (reference sequence).

This clone has just one count. The chain recombines TRBV6-5 with TRBJ1-3; TRBD1 matches at 8 bases. V gave up 6 bases and J gave up 2 bases; unmatched junction bases: 6. Per the germline V gene, CDR1 is MNHEY and CDR2 is SVGAGI. The CDR3 is made up of 15 amino acids. The CDR3 region has the DNA TGTGCCAGCAGGAGACAGGGGAACGCTGGAAACACCATATATTTT. Translated, it gives CASRRQGNAGNTIYF.

This sequence joins TRBV7-9 and TRBJ1-2; D unresolved. The CDR3 is 15 residues long. Deletions cut 0 bases from V and 1 base from J, with 9 bases between. CDR1 and CDR2 (germline): SEHNR, FQNEAQ (reference sequence). CDR3 sequence reads: CASSLAFPVNYGYTF. CDR3 coding DNA: TGTGCCAGCAGCTTAGCGTTTCCCGTTAACTATGGCTACACCTTC.

V gene TRBV14 combines with J gene TRBJ2-3; 13 bases are a match to TRBD2. V was pared by 2 bases and J by 4 bases, with 6 bases of the junction left unmatched. Germline V lookup: CDR1 SGHDN, CDR2 FVKESK. This CDR3 spans 17 amino acids. The CDR3 coding sequence is TGTGCCAGCAGCCAATGGACTAGCGGGAGATCCTCAGATACGCAGTATTTT. Amino acids: CASSQWTSGRSSDTQYF.

The chain has TRBV9 and TRBJ1-6; tentative D call: TRBD1 (6 bases). Trimming removed 4 bases at V and 9 bases at J, with 29 bases between. There are 19 residues in the CDR3. Germline V gene data show CDR1 as SGDLS and CDR2 as YYNGEE. As DNA, the CDR3 is TGTGCCAGCAGCCCCCAGACAGGAATACCAGGGACCCCAAGTTCACCCCTCCACTTT. Amino acid sequence: CASSPQTGIPGTPSSPLHF.

This clone has a handful of counts. This chain uses TRBV28 with TRBJ2-2; TRBD2 agrees at 8 bases. There are 15 residues in the CDR3. The germline V gene encodes CDR1 MDHEN and CDR2 SYDVKM. The trim removed 2 bases at V and 5 bases at J, leaving 4 bases unmatched. The DNA of the CDR3 is TGTGCCAGCAGTTTAACGGGAGGGCCAACCGGGGAGCTGTTTTTT. Its protein is CASSLTGGPTGELFF. The full variable domain, with the rest looked up from reference TRBV28 and TRBJ2-2, is DVKVTQSSRYLVKRTGEKVFLECVQDMDHENMFWYRQDPGLGLRLIYFSYDVKMKEKGDIPEGYSVSREKKERFSLILESASTNQTSMYLCASSLTGGPTGELFFGEGSRLTVL.

The CDR3 region is CASSLQGGSPGELFF. CDR3 bases: TGCGCCAGCAGCTTGCAGGGTGGCTCACCCGGGGAGCTGTTTTTT. This sequence joins TRBV5-1 and TRBJ2-2; TRBD1 is a possible D gene (5 bases). The V gene lost 1 base and the J gene lost 6 bases, with 13 bases spanning the gap. CDR3 size: 15 residues. Germline values: CDR1 SGHRS, CDR2 YFSETQ.

This rearrangement joins TRBV29-1 to TRBJ2-1; tentative D call: TRBD1 (7 bases). The CDR3 runs 16 residues. In germline, CDR1 is SQVTM, CDR2 ANQGSEA. The V end lost 1 base, the J end lost 0 bases, and 13 bases lay between the germline ends. DNA of the CDR3: TGCAGCGTTGAAGGGCAGGGGGGCTTCTCCTACAATGAGCAGTTCTTC. Translation: CSVEGQGGFSYNEQFF.

This chain uses TRBV15 with TRBJ2-5, with D possibly TRBD2 on 6 matching bases. The better agreement between TRBJ2-7 and the DNA end casts doubt on the J call. Germline CDR1 LNHNV, CDR2 YYDKDF (reference sequence). This CDR3 has 18 residues. In nucleotides, the CDR3 is TGTGCCACCAGCAGAGGGAGGGGACCTCGGGGTCCTGATTACGAGCAGTACTTC. It encodes CATSRGRGPRGPDYEQYF.

The chain has TRBV5-1 and TRBJ2-1; 11 bases are a match to TRBD2. The CDR3 totals 16 residues. The V gene end was trimmed by 3 bases and the J gene end by 3 bases; junction bases not matched to a gene: 5. Looked up from germline, CDR1 is SGHRS and CDR2 is YFSETQ. DNA for the CDR3: TGCGCCAGCAGCTCGGGGACTAGCGGTATCTACAATGAGCAGTTCTTC. It encodes CASSSGTSGIYNEQFF.

The rearrangement links TRBV6-5 to TRBJ2-5, with 9 bases fitting TRBD2. Per the germline V gene, CDR1 is MNHEY and CDR2 is SVGAGI. This CDR3 spans 15 amino acids. V was clipped by 7 bases and J by 1 base; unmatched bases: 7. This CDR3 is CASKGRGGPQETQYF. The CDR3 coding sequence is TGTGCCAGCAAGGGGCGGGGGGGCCCCCAAGAGACCCAGTACTTC.

The chain recombines TRBV2 with TRBJ2-4; D possibly corresponds to TRBD2 (5 bases). V dropped 8 bases and J dropped 6 bases, with 11 bases sitting between them. This CDR3 has 12 amino acids. Germline CDR1 reads SNHLY; CDR2 reads FYNNEI. Here the CDR3 reads CASGEGRNIQYF. The CDR3 DNA reads TGTGCCAGCGGAGAGGGTAGAAACATTCAGTACTTC.

The V and J genes are TRBV4-2 and TRBJ2-3; D is uncertain. CDR1 is LGHNA, CDR2 YNFKEQ, per germline. The CDR3 runs to 14 residues. The V gene lost 0 bases and the J gene lost 9 bases, with 13 bases spanning the gap. The CDR3, as DNA: TGTGCCAGCAGCCAAGATCTGGGCCAGTCGACGCAGTATTTT. Translating it yields CASSQDLGQSTQYF.

This sequence joins TRBV12-2 and TRBJ2-7; the table calls TRBD1, which could not be checked here. TRBV12-2 is recorded as a pseudogene. This CDR3 contains 15 residues. The DNA for the CDR3 is TGTGCAAGTCGCTTAGCCACAGGGGGGTACAACGAGCAGTACTTC. Protein product: CASRLATGGYNEQYF.

Only a few counts were recorded for this clone. The genes are TRBV4-3 and TRBJ2-3; D is perhaps TRBD2 (6 bases). The length of the CDR3 is 16 residues. The V gene lost 5 bases and the J gene lost 0 bases, with 15 bases spanning the gap. Germline V lookup: CDR1 LGHNA, CDR2 YSLEER. The CDR3 region is CASSKLGTPSTDTQYF. CDR3 DNA: TGCGCCAGCAGCAAGTTGGGGACTCCTAGCACAGATACGCAGTATTTT.

Only one count was recorded for this clone. CDR3 in amino acids: CASTPGGGRGGIQYF. The CDR3 DNA follows: TGTGCCAGCACCCCGGGGGGAGGGAGGGGAGGCATTCAGTACTTC. The J gene is TRBJ2-4, the V gene TRBV7-2; the match to TRBD2 covers 7 bases. Germline V gene sequence: CDR1 SGHTA, CDR2 FQGNSA. After removal of 7 bases from V and 9 bases from J, the junction contained 15 bases not matched to a gene. The CDR3 has 15 amino acids. Looking up the rest from reference TRBV7-2 and TRBJ2-4 gives the full variable domain: GAGVSQSPSNKVTEKGKDVELRCDPISGHTALYWYRQSLGQGLEFLIYFQGNSAPDKSGLPSDRFSAERTGGSVSTLTIQRTQQEDSAVYLCASTPGGGRGGIQYFGAGTRLSVL.

In this sample, this clone turned up many times. The rearrangement links TRBV2 to TRBJ2-2; D remains ambiguous. Trimming removed 7 bases at V and 1 base at J, with 10 bases between. Germline values: CDR1 SNHLY, CDR2 FYNNEI. This CDR3 has 14 residues. In DNA, the CDR3 is TGTGCCAGCACTAAGAGAGGGAACACCGGGGAGCTGTTTTTT. It yields the protein CASTKRGNTGELFF. The complete variable domain, with remaining parts taken from reference TRBV2 and TRBJ2-2, reads EPEVTQTPSHQVTQMGQEVILRCVPISNHLYFYWYRQILGQKVEFLVSFYNNEISEKSEIFDDQFSVERPDGSNFTLKIRSTKLEDSAMYFCASTKRGNTGELFFGEGSRLTVL.

The chain links TRBV19 to TRBJ2-5; weak D call: TRBD1 (6 bases). The CDR3 extends over 14 amino acids. Germline lookup yields CDR1 LNHDA and CDR2 SQIVND (reference sequence). Trimming left V 5 bases short and J 2 bases short, with 12 bases between. In DNA, the CDR3 is TGTGCCAGTAGTGGGGGCGGACAGCAAGAGACCCAGTACTTC. Residues: CASSGGGQQETQYF.

The sample holds a few counts of this clone. In DNA, the CDR3 is TGTGCCAGCAGTTTATTAACTAGCGGCACAGATACGCAGTATTTT. Encoded protein: CASSLLTSGTDTQYF. J is TRBJ2-3 and V is TRBV28, with 7 nucleotides matching TRBD2. This CDR3 has 15 amino acids. J was trimmed by 1 base and V by 1 base; bases with no gene match: 2. Germline CDR1 reads MDHEN; CDR2 reads SYDVKM.

The V call is TRBV18, the J call TRBJ1-2, with 7 bases fitting TRBD1. The junction had 8 bases not matched to a gene; V was cut back by 6 bases and J by 4 bases. This CDR3 is 14 amino acids long. Germline V gene data show CDR1 as KGHSH and CDR2 as LQKENI. The DNA for the CDR3 is TGTGCCAGCTCCCCCACAGGGGACATCTATGGCTACACCTTC. Protein: CASSPTGDIYGYTF. The full variable domain, with the rest looked up from reference TRBV18 and TRBJ1-2, is NAGVMQNPRHLVRRRGQEARLRCSPMKGHSHVYWYRQLPEEGLKFMVYLQKENIIDESGMPKERFSAEFPKEGPSILRIQQVVRGDSAAYFCASSPTGDIYGYTFGSGTRLTVV.

The chain recombines TRBV7-8 with TRBJ2-3; 15 bases align to TRBD2. This CDR3 has 18 amino acids. Germline V gene lookup returns CDR1 SGHVS and CDR2 FQNEAQ. Trimming took 4 bases from V and 5 from J; bases not matched to a gene: 10. The CDR3 bases are TGTGCCAGCAGCTCGCGAGGACTAGCGGGGGGGCCGGAAGATACGCAGTATTTT. This codes for CASSSRGLAGGPEDTQYF.

The chain combines TRBV9 with TRBJ1-6; maybe TRBD1 (6 bases). Germline values: CDR1 SGDLS, CDR2 YYNGEE. The CDR3 runs 15 residues. Trimming removed 3 bases at V and 7 bases at J, with 14 bases between. DNA for the CDR3: TGTGCCAGCAGCGGCTCAGGGGTACAGAATTCACCCCTCCACTTT. This encodes CASSGSGVQNSPLHF.

This CDR3 reads CASSIDRTSNTQYF. The CDR3, as DNA: TGTGCCAGTAGTATAGATCGGACTAGCAATACCCAGTACTTC. This chain uses TRBV19 with TRBJ2-5; TRBD2 aligns across 8 bases. V dropped 0 bases and J dropped 8; count of bases not matched to a gene: 5. This CDR3 has 14 residues. In germline, CDR1 is LNHDA, CDR2 SQIVND (reference sequence).